This TCR beta chain appears in the sequencing data of a study of vaccination effects on CD4 cells after COVID-19. Study in general: Before any sequencing was done, the ViraFEST assay used viral peptide pools to expand antigen-specific CD4+ T cells. Samples were collected from a few convalescent patients early and late following vaccination.

V was pared by 9 bases and J by 2 bases, with 8 bases of the junction left unmatched. Germline-derived CDR1 and CDR2 are LNHDA and SQIVND (reference sequence). The CDR3 length is 14 residues. Study-wide findings and caveats: Only a few convalescent patients and no early post-infection timepoints featured in the study.

Cultured cells yielded isolated CD4+ T cells after around 10 days. SARS-CoV-2 infected the person between March and December 2020, as confirmed by PCR. Participants each got two BNT162b2 or mRNA-1273 vaccine doses. This clone was picked up a small number of times. Its antigen is still unknown. At the DNA level, this CDR3 is encoded by other sequences in the same sample as well. Libraries were prepared by immunoSEQ multiplex PCR; TCRdb keeps only in-frame clonotypes and omits some of them. The data contain tens of thousands of clones, 76% of them singletons. This TCR came from a human donor who had a prior SARS-CoV-2 infection. The J gene is TRBJ2-3, the V gene TRBV19; 7 positions agree with TRBD2. This sample comprised CD4+ T cells from PBMCs cultured without peptide, obtained after COVID-19 vaccination. This CDR3 is CASQPGLLTDTQYF. Written as DNA, the CDR3 is TGTGCCAGCCAACCGGGACTACTCACAGATACGCAGTATTTT. The full variable domain, in which reference TRBV19 and TRBJ2-3 provide the parts outside the CDR3, is DGGITQSPKYLFRKEGQNVTLSCEQNLNHDAMYWYRQDPGQGLRLIYYSQIVNDFQKGDIAEGYSVSREKKESFPLTVTSAQKNPTAFYLCASQPGLLTDTQYFGPGTRLTVL.